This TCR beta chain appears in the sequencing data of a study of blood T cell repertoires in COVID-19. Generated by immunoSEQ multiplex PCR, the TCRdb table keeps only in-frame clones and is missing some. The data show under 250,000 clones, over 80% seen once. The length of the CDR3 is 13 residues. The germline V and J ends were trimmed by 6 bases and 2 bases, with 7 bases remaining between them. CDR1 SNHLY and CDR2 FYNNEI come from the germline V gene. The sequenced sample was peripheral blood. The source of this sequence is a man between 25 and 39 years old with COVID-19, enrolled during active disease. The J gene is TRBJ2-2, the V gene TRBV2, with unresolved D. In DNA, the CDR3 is TGTGCCAGCAGACTGTATAACACCGGGGAGCTGTTTTTT. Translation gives CASRLYNTGELFF. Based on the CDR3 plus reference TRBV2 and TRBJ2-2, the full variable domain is EPEVTQTPSHQVTQMGQEVILRCVPISNHLYFYWYRQILGQKVEFLVSFYNNEISEKSEIFDDQFSVERPDGSNFTLKIRSTKLEDSAMYFCASRLYNTGELFFGEGSRLTVL.